This is a list of T cell receptor beta chains from one sample in a study of blood T cell repertoires in COVID-19. Generated by immunoSEQ multiplex PCR, the TCRdb table keeps only in-frame clones and is missing some. The data hold over 200,000 clones, with about four fifths observed a single time. The sequenced material came from peripheral blood. These receptors were taken from a woman in her 50s with active or convalescent COVID-19. Each CDR3 is given with its conserved first and last residue. A D gene is named only where the DNA matches it firmly. The size of a clone is reported for some rows only, either as once, few or many, or as a class for expanded clones.

j_call clone_size d_call v_call cdr3_aa cdr3_nt
TRBJ1-1 . . TRBV29-1 CSVEGPPRGSEKDFF TGCAGCGTTGAAGGTCCCCCCCGGGGGTCCGAAAAGGATTTCTTT
TRBJ2-1 . TRBD2 TRBV5-8 CASRGGFYNEQFF TGTGCCAGCCGGGGGGGATTTTACAATGAGCAGTTCTTC
TRBJ1-2 . . TRBV6-1 CASSEARAGSYGYTF TGTGCCAGCAGTGAAGCACGGGCGGGGTCCTATGGCTACACCTTC
TRBJ2-3 . TRBD1 TRBV10-3 CAISGTGAFSTDTQYF TGTGCCATCAGTGGGACAGGGGCCTTCAGCACAGATACGCAGTATTTT
TRBJ2-7 . . TRBV15 CATSRDPEGYEQYF TGTGCCACCAGCAGAGATCCTGAGGGCTACGAGCAGTACTTC
TRBJ1-2 . . TRBV4-2 CASSQPGDQNYGYTF TGTGCCAGCAGCCAACCAGGGGACCAAAACTATGGCTACACCTTC
TRBJ2-7 . TRBD2 TRBV29-1 CSAEREGSYEQYF TGCAGCGCCGAGCGGGAGGGTTCCTACGAGCAGTACTTC
TRBJ2-1 few . TRBV10-2 CASSEGLYYNEQFF TGCGCCAGCAGTGAGGGACTATACTACAATGAGCAGTTCTTC
TRBJ2-5 . TRBD2 TRBV6-5 CASSLGGTQETQYF TGTGCCAGCTCCCTGGGGGGGACCCAAGAGACCCAGTACTTC
TRBJ2-1 . . TRBV11-1 CASSLGTGWSYNEQFF TGTGCCAGCAGCTTAGGAACAGGGTGGTCCTACAATGAGCAGTTCTTC
TRBJ2-5 . TRBD1 TRBV5-1 CASRKNTGEETQYF TGCGCCAGCCGAAAGAATACAGGGGAAGAGACCCAGTACTTC
TRBJ1-2 . TRBD1 TRBV18 CASSPLAGGSYGYTF TGTGCCAGCTCACCACTGGCAGGGGGGAGCTATGGCTACACCTTC